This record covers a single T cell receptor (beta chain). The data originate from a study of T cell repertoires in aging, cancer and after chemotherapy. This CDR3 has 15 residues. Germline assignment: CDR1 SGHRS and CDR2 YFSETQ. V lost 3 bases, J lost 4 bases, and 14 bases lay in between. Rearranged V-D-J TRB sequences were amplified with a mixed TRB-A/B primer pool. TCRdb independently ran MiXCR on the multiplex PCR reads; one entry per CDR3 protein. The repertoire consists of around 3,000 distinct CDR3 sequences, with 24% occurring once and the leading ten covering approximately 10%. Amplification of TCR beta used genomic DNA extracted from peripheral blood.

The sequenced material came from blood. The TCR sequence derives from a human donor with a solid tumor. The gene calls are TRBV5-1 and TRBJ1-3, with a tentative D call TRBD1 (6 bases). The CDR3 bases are TGCGCCAGCAGCTCCTCAGGGGAACCCGGAAACACCATATATTTT. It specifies CASSSSGEPGNTIYF.